This TCR beta chain was documented in a study of blood T cell repertoires in COVID-19. At the level of the study: Acute and convalescent COVID-19 specimens originated in the United States, Italy and Spain.

Only one count was recorded for this clone. Clones were read by immunoSEQ multiplex PCR, and TCRdb kept only the in-frame ones, dropping some. The sample lists 100,000 to 150,000 clones; about 80% were seen once. The CDR3 contains 14 residues. CDR1 is SQVTM and CDR2 is ANQGSEA in the germline V gene. J lost 4 bases, V lost 5 bases, and 6 bases had no gene match. V usage is TRBV29-1 and J usage is TRBJ1-5, with TRBD1 matching over 9 bases. The TCR comes from a woman in her forties or fifties with acute or convalescent COVID-19. Sequenced: peripheral blood. The CDR3 DNA reads TGCAGCGTTCTGGGGGACAGGGAGAATCAGCCCCAGCATTTT. Its translation: CSVLGDRENQPQHF.